This T cell receptor (beta chain) is from a study of cytomegalovirus exposure and HLA in healthy donors. Study as a whole: Of about 400 genotyped donors, approximately 80% clustered with self-reported Caucasian donors.

Study results and limitations: A later analysis showed TCR association rates differing by HLA locus, peaking at DRB1 and lowest at HLA-C. Several top significant clusters appeared, in a later analysis, to be linked to common viral pathogens.

Note on this clone: The target antigen is unknown.

Vbeta (60) and Jbeta (13) primers were used in the PCR. TCRdb keeps only in-frame clones here, not all; method: immunoSEQ multiplex PCR. Of 300,000 or so clones listed, 84% were seen once; the top ten hold roughly 2%. V was pared by 5 bases and J by 4 bases, with 7 bases of the junction left unmatched. The CDR3 is 14 amino acids. In germline, CDR1 is MNHEY, CDR2 SMNVEV (reference sequence). The source material was PBMCs. V usage is TRBV27 and J usage is TRBJ2-7, with TRBD1 identical over 8 bases. The source is a woman aged 40 to 55 in good health and CMV-seropositive. The CDR3 sequence is CASSAGTGTYEQYF. In nucleotides, the CDR3 is TGTGCCAGCAGTGCCGGGACAGGAACTTACGAGCAGTACTTC.